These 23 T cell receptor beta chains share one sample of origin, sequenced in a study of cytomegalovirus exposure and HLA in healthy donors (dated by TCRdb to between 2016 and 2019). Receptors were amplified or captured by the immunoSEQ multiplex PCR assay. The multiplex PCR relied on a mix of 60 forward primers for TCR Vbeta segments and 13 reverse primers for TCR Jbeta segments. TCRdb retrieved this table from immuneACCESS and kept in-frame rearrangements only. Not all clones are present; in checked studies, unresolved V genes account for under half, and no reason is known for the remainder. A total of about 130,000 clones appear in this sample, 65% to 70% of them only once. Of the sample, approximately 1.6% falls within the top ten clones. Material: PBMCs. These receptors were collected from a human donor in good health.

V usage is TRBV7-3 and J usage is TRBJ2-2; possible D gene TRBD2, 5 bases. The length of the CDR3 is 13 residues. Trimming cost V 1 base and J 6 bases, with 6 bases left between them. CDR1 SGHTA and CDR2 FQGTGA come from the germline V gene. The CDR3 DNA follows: TGTGCCAGCAGCTTAAGCGGGTCCGGGGAGCTGTTTTTT. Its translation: CASSLSGSGELFF.

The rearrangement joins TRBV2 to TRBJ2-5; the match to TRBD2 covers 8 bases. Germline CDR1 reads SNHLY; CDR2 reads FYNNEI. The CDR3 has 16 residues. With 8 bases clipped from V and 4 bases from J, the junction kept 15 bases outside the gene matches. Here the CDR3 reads CASLFDAGGIGETQYF. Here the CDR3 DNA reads TGTGCCAGCCTTTTTGACGCGGGGGGAATCGGAGAGACCCAGTACTTC.

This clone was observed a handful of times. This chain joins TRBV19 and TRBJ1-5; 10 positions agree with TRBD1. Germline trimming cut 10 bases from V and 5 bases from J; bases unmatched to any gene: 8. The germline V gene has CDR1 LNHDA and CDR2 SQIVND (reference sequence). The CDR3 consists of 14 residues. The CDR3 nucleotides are TGTGCCAACTCGGACAGGGGGACTTATCAGCCCCAGCATTTT. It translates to CANSDRGTYQPQHF.

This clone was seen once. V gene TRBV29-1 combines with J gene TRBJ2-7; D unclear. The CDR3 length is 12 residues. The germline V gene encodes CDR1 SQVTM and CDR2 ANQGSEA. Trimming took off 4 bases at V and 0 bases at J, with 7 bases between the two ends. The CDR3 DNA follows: TGCAGCGTTGCTCAGAACTCCTACGAGCAGTACTTC. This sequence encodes CSVAQNSYEQYF.

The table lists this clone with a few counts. The DNA of the CDR3 is TGTGCCATCAGGGGACAGGACAATGAGCAGTTCTTC. Translated, it gives CAIRGQDNEQFF. This sequence joins TRBV10-3 and TRBJ2-1, with 8 positions matching TRBD1. Germline values: CDR1 ENHRY, CDR2 SYGVKD. The CDR3 runs 12 residues. V was pared by 6 bases and J by 5 bases, with 0 bases of the junction left unmatched.

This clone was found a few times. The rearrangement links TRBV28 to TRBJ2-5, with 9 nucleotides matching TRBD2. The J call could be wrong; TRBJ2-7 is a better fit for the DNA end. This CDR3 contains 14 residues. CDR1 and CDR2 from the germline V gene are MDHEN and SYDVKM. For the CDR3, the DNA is TGTGCCAGCAGTTTAGGCGGGAGGGCCTACGAGCAGTACTTC. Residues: CASSLGGRAYEQYF.

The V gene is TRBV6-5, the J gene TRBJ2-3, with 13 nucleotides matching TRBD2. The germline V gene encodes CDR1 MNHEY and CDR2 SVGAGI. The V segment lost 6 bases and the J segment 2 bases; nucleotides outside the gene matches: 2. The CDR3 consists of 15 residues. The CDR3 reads CASRGLAGNTDTQYF. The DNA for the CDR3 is TGTGCCAGCAGGGGACTAGCGGGAAACACAGATACGCAGTATTTT.

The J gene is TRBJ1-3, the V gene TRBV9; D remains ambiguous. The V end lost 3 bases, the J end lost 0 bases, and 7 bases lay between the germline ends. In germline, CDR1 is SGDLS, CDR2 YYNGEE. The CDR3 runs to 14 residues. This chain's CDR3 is CASSATVSGNTIYF. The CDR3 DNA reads TGTGCCAGCAGCGCTACGGTCTCTGGAAACACCATATATTTT.

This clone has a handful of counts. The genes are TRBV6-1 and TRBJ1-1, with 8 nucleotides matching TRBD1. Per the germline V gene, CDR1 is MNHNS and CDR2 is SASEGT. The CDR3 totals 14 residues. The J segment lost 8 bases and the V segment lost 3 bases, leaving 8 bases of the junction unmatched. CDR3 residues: CASSEGTTGGEAFF. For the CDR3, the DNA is TGTGCCAGCAGTGAGGGGACAACAGGGGGAGAAGCTTTCTTT.

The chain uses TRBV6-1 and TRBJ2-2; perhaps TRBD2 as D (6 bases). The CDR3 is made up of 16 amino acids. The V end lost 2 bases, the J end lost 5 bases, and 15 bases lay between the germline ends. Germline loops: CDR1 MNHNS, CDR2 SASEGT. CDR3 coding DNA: TGTGCCAGCAGTGAACTTCCAGTCAGCGGGACCGGGGAGCTGTTTTTT. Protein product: CASSELPVSGTGELFF.

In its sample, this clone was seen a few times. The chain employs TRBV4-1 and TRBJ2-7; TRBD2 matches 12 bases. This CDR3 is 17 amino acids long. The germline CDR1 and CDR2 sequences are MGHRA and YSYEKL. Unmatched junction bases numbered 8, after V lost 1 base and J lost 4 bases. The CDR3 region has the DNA TGCGCCAGCAGCCAAGTATCCCCTAGCGGGGGGGATTACGAGCAGTACTTC. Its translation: CASSQVSPSGGDYEQYF.

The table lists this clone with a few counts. The CDR3 reads CASSLSGSLGTGELFF. The CDR3 DNA reads as TGCGCCAGCAGCTTGAGCGGGAGCTTAGGGACCGGGGAGCTGTTTTTT. This chain joins TRBV5-1 and TRBJ2-2, with 8 bases matching TRBD2. The CDR3 covers 16 residues. After removal of 1 base from V and 5 bases from J, the junction contained 7 bases not matched to a gene. The V gene's germline CDR1 is SGHRS and CDR2 YFSETQ.

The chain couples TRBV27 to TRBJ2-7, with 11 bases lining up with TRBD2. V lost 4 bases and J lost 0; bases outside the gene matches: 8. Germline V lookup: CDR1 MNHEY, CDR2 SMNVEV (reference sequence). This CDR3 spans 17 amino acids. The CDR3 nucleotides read TGTGCCAGCAGTTCCCGGGCTAGCGGGAGGCCCTCCTACGAGCAGTACTTC. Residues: CASSSRASGRPSYEQYF.

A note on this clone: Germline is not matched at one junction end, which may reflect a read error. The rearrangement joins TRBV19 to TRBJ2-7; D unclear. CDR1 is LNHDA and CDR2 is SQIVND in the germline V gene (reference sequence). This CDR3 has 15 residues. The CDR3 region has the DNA TGTGCCAGTAGTTCCTCCTCCCCCTCGAGCACGCCTATTCTTTTC. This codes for CASSSSSPSSTPILF.

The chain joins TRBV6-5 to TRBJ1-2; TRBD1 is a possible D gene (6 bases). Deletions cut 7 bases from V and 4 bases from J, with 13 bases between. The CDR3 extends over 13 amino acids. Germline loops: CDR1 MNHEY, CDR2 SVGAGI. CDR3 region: CASTNTGPYGYTF. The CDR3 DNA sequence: TGTGCCAGCACTAACACAGGGCCCTATGGCTACACCTTC.

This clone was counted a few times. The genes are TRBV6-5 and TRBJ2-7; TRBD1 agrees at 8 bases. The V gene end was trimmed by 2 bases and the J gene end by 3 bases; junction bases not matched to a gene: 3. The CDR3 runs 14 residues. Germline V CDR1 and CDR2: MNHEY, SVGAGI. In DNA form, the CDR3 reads TGTGCCAGCAGTTACGGGACAGGTAACTACGAGCAGTACTTC. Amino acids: CASSYGTGNYEQYF.

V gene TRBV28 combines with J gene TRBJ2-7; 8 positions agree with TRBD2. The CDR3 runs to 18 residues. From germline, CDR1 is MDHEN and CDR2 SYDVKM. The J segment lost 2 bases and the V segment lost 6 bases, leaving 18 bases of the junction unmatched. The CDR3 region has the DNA TGTGCCAGCAGCCCTCCCCCCGCGGGGGGCCCAAGAACCTACGAGCAGTACTTC. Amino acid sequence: CASSPPPAGGPRTYEQYF.

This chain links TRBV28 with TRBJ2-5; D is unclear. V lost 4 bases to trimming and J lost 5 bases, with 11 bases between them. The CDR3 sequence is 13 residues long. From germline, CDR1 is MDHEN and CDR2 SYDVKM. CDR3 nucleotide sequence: TGTGCCAGCAGTTGGCAAGGCGGCGAGACCCAGTACTTC. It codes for CASSWQGGETQYF.

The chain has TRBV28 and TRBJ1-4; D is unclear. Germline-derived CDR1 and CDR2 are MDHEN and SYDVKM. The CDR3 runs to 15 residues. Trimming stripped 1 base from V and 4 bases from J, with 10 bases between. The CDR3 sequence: CASSLLTADNEKLFF. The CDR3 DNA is TGTGCCAGCAGTTTATTAACAGCCGATAATGAAAAACTGTTTTTT.

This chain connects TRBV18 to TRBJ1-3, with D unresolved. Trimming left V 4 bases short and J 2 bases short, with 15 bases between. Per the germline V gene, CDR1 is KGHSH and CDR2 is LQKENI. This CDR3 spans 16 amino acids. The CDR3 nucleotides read TGTGCCAGCTCACGCACCCGCGGGGTGACTGGAAACACCATATATTTT. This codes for CASSRTRGVTGNTIYF.

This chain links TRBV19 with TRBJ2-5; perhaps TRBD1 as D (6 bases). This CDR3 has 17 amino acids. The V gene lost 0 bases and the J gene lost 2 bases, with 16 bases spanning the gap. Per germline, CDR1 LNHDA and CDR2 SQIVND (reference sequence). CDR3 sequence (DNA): TGTGCCAGTAGTATAGACTCCGTGACAGGTCCTCAAGAGACCCAGTACTTC. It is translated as CASSIDSVTGPQETQYF. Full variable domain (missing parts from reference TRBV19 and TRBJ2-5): DGGITQSPKYLFRKEGQNVTLSCEQNLNHDAMYWYRQDPGQGLRLIYYSQIVNDFQKGDIAEGYSVSREKKESFPLTVTSAQKNPTAFYLCASSIDSVTGPQETQYFGPGTRLLVL.

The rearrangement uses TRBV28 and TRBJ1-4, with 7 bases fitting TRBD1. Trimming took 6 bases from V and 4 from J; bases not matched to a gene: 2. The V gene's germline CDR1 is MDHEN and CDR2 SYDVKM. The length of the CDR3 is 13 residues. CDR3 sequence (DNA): TGTGCCAGCAGGGGACAGCTTAATGAAAAACTGTTTTTT. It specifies CASRGQLNEKLFF.

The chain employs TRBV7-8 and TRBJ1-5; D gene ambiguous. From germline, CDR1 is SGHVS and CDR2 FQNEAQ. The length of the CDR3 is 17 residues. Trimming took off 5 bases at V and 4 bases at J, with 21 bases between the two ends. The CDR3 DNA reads TGTGCCAGCAGCCTTACCGCTTTGCCGGCGGGGAATCAGCCCCAGCATTTT. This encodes CASSLTALPAGNQPQHF. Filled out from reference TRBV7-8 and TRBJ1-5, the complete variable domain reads GAGVSQSPRYKVAKRGQDVALRCDPISGHVSLFWYQQALGQGPEFLTYFQNEAQLDKSGLPSDRFFAERPEGSVSTLKIQRTQQEDSAVYLCASSLTALPAGNQPQHFGDGTRLSIL.